In its sample, the clone carrying this T cell receptor beta chain was seen once. Its target is not known. The CDR3 runs 17 residues. V lost 0 bases and J 0 bases, leaving 12 bases between the germline ends. Germline V gene sequence: CDR1 LNHDA, CDR2 SQIVND (reference sequence). The data were obtained in a study of cytomegalovirus exposure and HLA in healthy donors. Overall study findings and caveats: Clonal expansion was found to be greater in HLA-associated TCR beta chains than in equally common others in a later analysis. The study carried out a later analysis of TCR beta sequences. It associated some 15,000 of them with specific HLA alleles at a false discovery rate of 0.05.

PCR employed 60 Vbeta and 13 Jbeta primers. Profiled with immunoSEQ multiplex PCR; TCRdb holds only in-frame clones, not every one. Counted here are fewer than 200,000 clones, 76% occurring once; the ten biggest clones make up 0.7% to 0.8%. This sequence originates from a female donor in good health and CMV-seronegative. Sequences were obtained from PBMCs. The chain is built from TRBV19 and TRBJ2-1, with a possible D match to TRBD2 (6 bases). CDR3 in amino acids: CASSIEGKRASYNEQFF. The CDR3 coding sequence is TGTGCCAGTAGTATAGAAGGGAAGCGGGCCTCCTACAATGAGCAGTTCTTC.